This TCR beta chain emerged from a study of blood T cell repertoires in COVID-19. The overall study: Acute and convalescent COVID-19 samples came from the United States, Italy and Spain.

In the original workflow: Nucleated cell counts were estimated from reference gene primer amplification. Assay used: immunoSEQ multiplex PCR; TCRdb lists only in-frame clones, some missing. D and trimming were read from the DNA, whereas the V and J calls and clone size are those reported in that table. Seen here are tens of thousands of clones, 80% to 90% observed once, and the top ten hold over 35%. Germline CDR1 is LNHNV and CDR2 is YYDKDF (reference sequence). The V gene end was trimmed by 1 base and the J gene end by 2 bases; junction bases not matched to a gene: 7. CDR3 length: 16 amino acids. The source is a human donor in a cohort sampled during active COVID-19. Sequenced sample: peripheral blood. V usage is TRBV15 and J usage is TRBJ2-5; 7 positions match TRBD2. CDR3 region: CATSRGRRDYQETQYF. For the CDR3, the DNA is TGTGCCACCAGCAGAGGACGCCGGGACTATCAAGAGACCCAGTACTTC.